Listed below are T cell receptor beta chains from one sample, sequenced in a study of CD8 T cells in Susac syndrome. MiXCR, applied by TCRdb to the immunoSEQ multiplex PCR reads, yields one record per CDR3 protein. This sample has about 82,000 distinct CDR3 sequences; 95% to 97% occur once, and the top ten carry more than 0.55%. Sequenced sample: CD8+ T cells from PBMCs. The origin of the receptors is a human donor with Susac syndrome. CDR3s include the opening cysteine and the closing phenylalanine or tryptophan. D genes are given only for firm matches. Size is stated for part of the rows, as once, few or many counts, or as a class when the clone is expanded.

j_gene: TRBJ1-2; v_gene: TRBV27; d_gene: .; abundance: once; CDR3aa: CASSFGRGPYGYTF; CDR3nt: TGTGCCAGCAGTTTTGGACGAGGGCCCTATGGCTACACCTTC
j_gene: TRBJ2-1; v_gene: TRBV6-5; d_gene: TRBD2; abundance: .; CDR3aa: CASSYEAGGPQVEQFF; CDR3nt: TGTGCCAGCAGTTACGAGGCGGGGGGGCCCCAGGTTGAGCAGTTCTTC
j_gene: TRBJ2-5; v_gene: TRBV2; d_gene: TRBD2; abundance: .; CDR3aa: CASRRGLAGGQEETQYF; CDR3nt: TGTGCCAGCAGACGGGGACTAGCCGGGGGGCAAGAGGAGACCCAGTACTTC
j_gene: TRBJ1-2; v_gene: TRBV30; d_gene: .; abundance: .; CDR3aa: CASGGYTF; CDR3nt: TGTGCGTCGGGGGGCTACACCTTC
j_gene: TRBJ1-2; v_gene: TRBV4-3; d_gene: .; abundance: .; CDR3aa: CASSQDNGRGRGYTF; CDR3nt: TGCGCCAGCAGCCAAGATAACGGCAGGGGCCGTGGCTACACCTTC
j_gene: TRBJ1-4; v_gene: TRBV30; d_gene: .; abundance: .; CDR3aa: CAWDADAEEKLFF; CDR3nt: TGTGCCTGGGACGCCGATGCTGAGGAAAAACTGTTTTTT
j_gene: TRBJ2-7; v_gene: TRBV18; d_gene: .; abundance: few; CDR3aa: CASSPSGGAYEQYF; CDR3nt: TGTGCCAGCTCCCCGTCGGGGGGCGCTTACGAGCAGTACTTC
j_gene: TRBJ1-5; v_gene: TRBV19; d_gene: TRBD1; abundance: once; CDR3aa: CASSQPGQGAGQPQHF; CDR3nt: TGTGCCAGTAGCCAACCGGGACAGGGGGCTGGTCAGCCCCAGCATTTT
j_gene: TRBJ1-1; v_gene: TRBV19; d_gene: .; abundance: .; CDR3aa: CASSMDQSTEAFF; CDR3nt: TGTGCCAGTAGTATGGACCAGTCCACTGAAGCTTTCTTT
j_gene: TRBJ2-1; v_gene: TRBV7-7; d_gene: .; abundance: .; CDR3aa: CASSLIAGNEQFF; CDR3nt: TGTGCTAGCAGCTTGATAGCAGGGAATGAGCAGTTCTTC
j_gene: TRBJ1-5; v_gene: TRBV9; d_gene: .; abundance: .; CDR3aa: CASSETGDSNQPQHF; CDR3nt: TGTGCCAGCAGCGAGACCGGGGATAGCAATCAGCCCCAGCATTTT
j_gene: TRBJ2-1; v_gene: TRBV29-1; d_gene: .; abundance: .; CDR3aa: CSATVTYNEQFF; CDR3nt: TGCAGCGCGACAGTTACTTACAATGAGCAGTTCTTC
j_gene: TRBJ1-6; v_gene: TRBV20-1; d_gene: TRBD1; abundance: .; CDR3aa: CSATRTGGRSPLHF; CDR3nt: TGCAGTGCTACTCGGACAGGGGGCCGTTCACCCCTCCACTTT
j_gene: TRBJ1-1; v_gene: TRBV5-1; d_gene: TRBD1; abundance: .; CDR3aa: CASSLDRGPLEAFF; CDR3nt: TGCGCCAGCAGCTTGGACAGGGGCCCGCTTGAAGCTTTCTTT
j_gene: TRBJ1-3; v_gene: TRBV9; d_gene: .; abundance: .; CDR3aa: CASSVVPRGPGNTIYF; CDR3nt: TGTGCCAGCAGCGTGGTCCCTAGGGGCCCCGGAAACACCATATATTTT
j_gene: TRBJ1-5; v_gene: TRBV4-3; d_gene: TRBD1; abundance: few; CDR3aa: CASSQSLGQANQPQHF; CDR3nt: TGCGCCAGCAGCCAGAGCTTGGGACAGGCAAATCAGCCCCAGCATTTT
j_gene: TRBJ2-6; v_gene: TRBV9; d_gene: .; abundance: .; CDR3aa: CASSVAGLNSGANVLTF; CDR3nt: TGTGCCAGCAGCGTAGCGGGACTGAACTCTGGGGCCAACGTCCTGACTTTC
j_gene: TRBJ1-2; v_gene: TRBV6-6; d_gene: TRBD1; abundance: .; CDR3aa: CASSYPGQGGYTF; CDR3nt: TGTGCCAGCAGTTACCCGGGACAGGGTGGCTACACCTTC
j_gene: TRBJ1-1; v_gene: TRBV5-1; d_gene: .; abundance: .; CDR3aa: CASSLLPGGGNTEAFF; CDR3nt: TGCGCCAGCAGCTTGCTTCCCGGGGGTGGGAACACTGAAGCTTTCTTT
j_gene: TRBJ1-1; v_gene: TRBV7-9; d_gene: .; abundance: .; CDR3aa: CASSLDGREAFF; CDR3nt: TGTGCCAGCAGCTTAGATGGCAGAGAAGCTTTCTTT
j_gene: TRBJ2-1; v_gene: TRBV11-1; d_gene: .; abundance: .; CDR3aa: CASSLTPHRTGQSSYNEQFF; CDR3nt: TGTGCCAGCAGCTTAACCCCTCACCGAACCGGACAGAGCTCCTACAATGAGCAGTTCTTC
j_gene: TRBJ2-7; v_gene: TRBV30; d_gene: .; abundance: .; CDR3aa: CAWMEFGEQYF; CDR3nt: TGTGCCTGGATGGAATTTGGCGAGCAGTACTTC
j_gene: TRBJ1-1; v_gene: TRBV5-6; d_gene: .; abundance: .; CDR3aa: CASSLASGYEAFF; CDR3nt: TGTGCCAGCAGCTTGGCCTCAGGGTATGAAGCTTTCTTT
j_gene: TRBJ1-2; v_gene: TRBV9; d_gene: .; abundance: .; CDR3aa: CASSEWDGVEGGYTF; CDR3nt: TGTGCCAGCAGCGAGTGGGACGGCGTGGAGGGCGGCTACACCTTC
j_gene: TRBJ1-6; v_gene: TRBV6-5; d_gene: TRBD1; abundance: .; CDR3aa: CASRQGPYNSPLHF; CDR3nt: TGTGCCAGTCGACAGGGGCCTTATAATTCACCCCTCCACTTT
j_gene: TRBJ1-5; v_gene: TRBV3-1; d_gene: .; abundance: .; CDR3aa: CASSQERQNSNQPQHF; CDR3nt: TGTGCCAGCAGCCAAGAACGGCAGAATAGCAATCAGCCCCAGCATTTT
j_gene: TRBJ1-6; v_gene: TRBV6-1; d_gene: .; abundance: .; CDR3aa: CASSSRSPLHF; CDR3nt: TGTGCCAGCAGTTCCCGCTCACCCCTCCACTTT
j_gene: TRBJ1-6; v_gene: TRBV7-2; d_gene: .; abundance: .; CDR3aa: CASGLTFSYNSPLHF; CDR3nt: TGTGCCAGCGGTTTGACATTTTCCTATAATTCACCCCTCCACTTT
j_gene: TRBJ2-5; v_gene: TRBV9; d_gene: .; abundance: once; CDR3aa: CASSHRALQETQYF; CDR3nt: TGTGCCAGCAGCCATCGGGCGTTGCAAGAGACCCAGTACTTC
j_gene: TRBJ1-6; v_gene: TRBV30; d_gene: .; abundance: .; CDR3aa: CAWSPKPRNNSPLHF; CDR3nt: TGTGCCTGGAGTCCTAAACCAAGAAACAATTCACCCCTCCACTTT
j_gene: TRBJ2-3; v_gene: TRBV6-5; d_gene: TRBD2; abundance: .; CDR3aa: CASSPTSGGSDTQYF; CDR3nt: TGTGCCAGCAGTCCGACTAGCGGGGGGTCTGATACGCAGTATTTT
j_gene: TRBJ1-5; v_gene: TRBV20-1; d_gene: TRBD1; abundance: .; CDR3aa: CSARDRPYNQPQHF; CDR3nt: TGCAGTGCTCGGGACAGGCCTTACAATCAGCCCCAGCATTTT
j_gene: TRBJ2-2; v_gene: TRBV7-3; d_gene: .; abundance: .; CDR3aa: CASSPRGETGELFF; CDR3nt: TGTGCCAGCAGCCCCCGGGGAGAAACCGGGGAGCTGTTTTTT
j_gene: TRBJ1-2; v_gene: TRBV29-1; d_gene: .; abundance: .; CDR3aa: CSVGGGSDGYTF; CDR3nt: TGCAGCGTTGGCGGCGGGTCCGATGGCTACACCTTC
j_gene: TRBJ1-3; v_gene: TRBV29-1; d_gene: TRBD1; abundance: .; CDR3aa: CSVRTGGNTIYF; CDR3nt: TGCAGCGTGCGGACAGGGGGAAACACCATATATTTT
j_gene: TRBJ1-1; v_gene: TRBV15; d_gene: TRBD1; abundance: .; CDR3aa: CATSRPRTGGTEAFF; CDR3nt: TGTGCCACCAGCAGACCTCGGACAGGGGGGACTGAAGCTTTCTTT
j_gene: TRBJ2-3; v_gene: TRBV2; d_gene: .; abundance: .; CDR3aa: CASRDPRMDTQYF; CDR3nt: TGTGCCAGCAGGGATCCTCGAATGGATACGCAGTATTTT
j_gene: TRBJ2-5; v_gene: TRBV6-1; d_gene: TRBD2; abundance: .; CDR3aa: CASSHAGGREETQYF; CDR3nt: TGTGCCAGCAGCCACGCAGGAGGGAGGGAAGAGACCCAGTACTTC
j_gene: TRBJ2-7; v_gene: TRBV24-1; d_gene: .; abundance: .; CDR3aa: CATRRINSHPYEQYF; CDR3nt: TGTGCCACACGACGCATTAACAGCCATCCCTACGAGCAGTACTTC
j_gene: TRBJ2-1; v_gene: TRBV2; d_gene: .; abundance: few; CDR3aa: CASSLGNEQFF; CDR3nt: TGTGCCAGCAGTTTGGGGAATGAGCAGTTCTTC
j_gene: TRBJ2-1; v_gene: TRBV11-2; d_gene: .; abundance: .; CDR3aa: CASSLDLGHQFF; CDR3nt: TGTGCCAGCAGCTTAGACTTAGGCCACCAGTTCTTC
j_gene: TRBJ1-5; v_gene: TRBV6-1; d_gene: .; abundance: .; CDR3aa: CASSDNKRISNQPQHF; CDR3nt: TGTGCCAGCAGCGATAACAAAAGGATTAGCAATCAGCCCCAGCATTTT